This T cell receptor beta chain was sequenced for a study of regulatory T cells in long-lasting Graves disease. This clonotype has ten or more counts. Arm-PCR of CDR3 regions and iRepertoire HTBI primers were the basis on which TCR beta libraries were built. One entry per CDR3 protein results from TCRdb running MiXCR on the multiplex PCR reads. Found here are roughly 400,000 distinct CDR3 sequences, about 15% of them singletons; the top ten hold about 7.6%. Stated time point: newly diagnosed GD, antithyroid drugs for less than 3 months. From PBMCs, RNA was extracted and then used to make the TCR library. This CDR3 has 15 amino acids. Germline V gene lookup returns CDR1 SGHDN and CDR2 FVKESK. V lost 0 bases, J lost 6 bases, and 5 bases stayed unmatched. These data were also filed under a second study, of T cells in Graves' hyperthyroidism and ophthalmopathy.

The TCR sequence derives from a woman in her thirties or forties with Graves disease. Sequenced material: peripheral blood mononuclear cells (PBMCs), taken at new diagnosis, from a patient treated with antithyroid drugs. V is TRBV14 and J is TRBJ2-1; 7 nucleotides line up with TRBD1. Here the CDR3 DNA reads TGTGCCAGCAGCCAAGATGTAGGGACAGTCAATGAGCAGTTCTTC. Translating gives CASSQDVGTVNEQFF.